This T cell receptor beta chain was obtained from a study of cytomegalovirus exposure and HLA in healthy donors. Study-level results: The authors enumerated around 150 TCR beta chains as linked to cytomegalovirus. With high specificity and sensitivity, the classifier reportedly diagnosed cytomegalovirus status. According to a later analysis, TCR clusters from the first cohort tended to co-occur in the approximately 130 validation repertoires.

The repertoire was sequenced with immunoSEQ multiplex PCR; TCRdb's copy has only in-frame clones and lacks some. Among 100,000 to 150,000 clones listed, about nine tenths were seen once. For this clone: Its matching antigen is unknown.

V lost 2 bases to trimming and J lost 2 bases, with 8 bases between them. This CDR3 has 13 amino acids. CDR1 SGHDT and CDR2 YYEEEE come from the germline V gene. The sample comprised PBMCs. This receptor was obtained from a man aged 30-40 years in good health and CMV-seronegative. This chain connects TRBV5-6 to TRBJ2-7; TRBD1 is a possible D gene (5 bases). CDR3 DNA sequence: TGTGCCAGCAGCTTTCAGGGAACCTACGAGCAGTACTTC. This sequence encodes CASSFQGTYEQYF. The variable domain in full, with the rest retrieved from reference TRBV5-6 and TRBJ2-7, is DAGVTQSPTHLIKTRGQQVTLRCSPKSGHDTVSWYQQALGQGPQFIFQYYEEEERQRGNFPDRFSGHQFPNYSSELNVNALLLGDSALYLCASSFQGTYEQYFGPGTRLTVT.